Listed below are T cell receptor beta chains from one sample, sequenced in a study of naive and memory T cell subsets. TCRdb ran MiXCR on the 5' RACE reads and lists one entry per CDR3 protein. The sample yields approximately 22,000 distinct CDR3 sequences, over 3.5% seen once. The receptors derive from a male donor in good health. Both conserved end residues are part of each CDR3. Fields, in order: clone size, J gene, V gene, D gene, CDR3 protein, CDR3 DNA. D genes are given only for firm matches. Clone size is given as once, few or many counts, or a class when the clone is expanded.

>few|TRBJ2-2|TRBV19|-
CASSIFGWSGELFF
TGTGCCAGTAGTATTTTTGGGTGGTCCGGGGAGCTGTTTTTT
>many|TRBJ2-5|TRBV27|-
CASSLFRTALETQYF
TGTGCCAGCAGTTTATTTAGGACGGCGCTTGAGACCCAGTACTTC
>many|TRBJ1-5|TRBV27|-
CASSGGGPQHF
TGTGCCAGCAGTGGAGGTGGGCCCCAGCATTTT
>many|TRBJ2-2|TRBV10-1|-
CASTASNTGELFF
TGCGCCAGCACTGCGTCGAACACCGGGGAGCTGTTTTTT
>many|TRBJ2-3|TRBV7-3|TRBD2
CASSTREGADTQYF
TGTGCCAGCAGCACCCGGGAGGGAGCAGATACGCAGTATTTT
>many|TRBJ2-1|TRBV7-2|TRBD1
CASSTKGQGYRGRQFF
TGTGCCAGCAGCACCAAAGGACAGGGGTATCGGGGTCGGCAGTTCTTC
>medium-sized|TRBJ2-5|TRBV27|-
CASSLLPRAGTQYF
TGTGCCAGCAGTCTCCTCCCTCGGGCGGGGACCCAGTACTTC
>many|TRBJ2-2|TRBV20-1|-
CSASPNGGELFF
TGCAGTGCTAGTCCCAATGGCGGGGAGCTGTTTTTT
>many|TRBJ2-7|TRBV5-1|TRBD1
CASSSTGARIYEQYF
TGCGCCAGCAGCTCTACAGGGGCGAGAATATACGAGCAGTACTTC
>medium-sized|TRBJ2-1|TRBV28|TRBD2
CASRAGGRYNEQFF
TGTGCCAGCAGGGCGGGAGGGCGGTACAATGAGCAGTTCTTC
>many|TRBJ2-5|TRBV29-1|-
CSVDRFQETQYF
TGCAGCGTCGACAGGTTCCAAGAGACCCAGTACTTC